The 2 T cell receptor beta chains given below trace back to one sample, sequenced in a study of blood T cells in healthy people across ages. A second about 6 to 12 cycle PCR used barcoded and J-beta primers. From the 5' RACE reads, TCRdb called clonotypes with MiXCR, one entry per CDR3 protein. This repertoire shows about 1 million distinct CDR3 sequences, 45% found once; its top ten account for approximately 17%. Sequencing was performed on blood. Source of these receptors: an older woman in good health.

This clonotype was counted a few times. This chain connects TRBV29-1 to TRBJ2-1; D may be TRBD1 (6 bases). Germline V gene sequence: CDR1 SQVTM, CDR2 ANQGSEA. The CDR3 spans 15 residues. V shed 8 bases and J shed 1 base, with 18 bases lying between them. The chain's CDR3 is CSYETGTRSYNEQFF. The CDR3 coding sequence is TGCAGCTATGAAACAGGGACAAGATCCTACAATGAGCAGTTCTTC.

This clonotype has more than one count but fewer than ten. This chain links TRBV12-3 or TRBV12-4 with TRBJ2-4; TRBD2 aligns across 10 bases. The J call may be wrong; the DNA end is better matched by TRBJ2-7. The CDR3 runs to 17 residues. The CDR3 DNA reads as TGTGCCAGCAGTTTTAGGCTAGCGGGAGTACCGGAGGACGAGCAGTACTTC. Its protein is CASSFRLAGVPEDEQYF.